These T cell receptor beta chains were read from a single sample in a study of control samples from healthy donors and cancer patients. The repertoire was sequenced with immunoSEQ multiplex PCR; TCRdb's copy has only in-frame clones and lacks some. Among approximately 76,000 clones listed, 65% to 90% were seen once. Sequencing was done on a sample of PBMCs. The origin of the receptors is a man in his 60s with head and neck cancer. CDR3s include the opening cysteine and the closing phenylalanine or tryptophan. A D gene is named only where the DNA matches it firmly. A clone size is listed for some rows: how often the clone was seen (once, few, many), or a class if it is expanded.

len	v_gene	abundance	d_gene	j_gene	CDR3aa	CDR3nt
13	TRBV6-5	-	-	TRBJ2-5	CASNRQFQETQYF	TGTGCCAGCAACCGACAGTTCCAAGAGACCCAGTACTTC
12	TRBV7-2	few	-	TRBJ2-5	CASSLEVETQYF	TGTGCCAGCAGCTTAGAGGTGGAGACCCAGTACTTC
14	TRBV5-6	-	TRBD1	TRBJ2-7	CASSPLTGLHEQYF	TGTGCCAGCAGCCCCTTGACAGGGCTGCACGAGCAGTACTTC
16	TRBV5-1	-	-	TRBJ1-2	CASSPTGQGVNYGYTF	TGCGCCAGCAGCCCAACGGGGCAGGGAGTGAACTATGGCTACACCTTC
14	TRBV28	-	-	TRBJ1-4	CARGGGGSWEKLFF	TGCGCCCGCGGGGGCGGGGGGTCGTGGGAAAAACTGTTTTTT
16	TRBV9	-	-	TRBJ1-6	CASSERTAGSNSPLHF	TGTGCCAGCAGCGAGAGGACCGCTGGGTCCAATTCACCCCTCCACTTT
16	TRBV6-4	-	-	TRBJ1-5	CANYQDRRYSNQPQHF	TGTGCCAACTACCAGGACAGACGTTATAGCAATCAGCCCCAGCATTTT
14	TRBV7-9	-	-	TRBJ2-1	CASSLGNQGNEQFF	TGTGCCAGCAGCTTGGGAAACCAGGGCAATGAGCAGTTCTTC
16	TRBV28	-	TRBD2	TRBJ2-1	CASSYPLSGTRFGQFF	TGTGCCAGCAGTTACCCCTTGAGCGGGACCAGGTTTGGGCAGTTCTTC
15	TRBV4-1	once	TRBD2	TRBJ2-7	CASSDRLAGTYEQYF	TGCGCCAGCAGCGATCGACTAGCGGGAACCTACGAGCAGTACTTC